These T cell receptor beta chains were read from a single sample in a study of T cell responses to AZD1222 COVID-19 vaccine. Profiled with immunoSEQ multiplex PCR; TCRdb holds only in-frame clones, not every one. The sample has about 180,000 clones; roughly 90% are singletons. Sequences were derived from peripheral blood, sampled on day 0 of AZD1222 vaccination. The receptors originated from an adult in good health. Each CDR3 is given with its conserved first and last residue. A D gene is named only where the DNA matches it firmly. Where a row states a size, it is once, few, many or the class of an expanded clone; other rows omit it.

>TRBJ1-5|NA|TRBV7-2|NA
CASSLGWQTHQPQHF
TGTGCCAGCAGCTTAGGATGGCAGACACATCAGCCCCAGCATTTT
>TRBJ2-7|NA|TRBV5-1|TRBD2
CASSTGLAGVEQYF
TGCGCCAGCAGCACGGGACTAGCGGGAGTCGAGCAGTACTTC
>TRBJ2-7|NA|TRBV6-2/TRBV6-3|TRBD2
CASSYAGVMVGEQYF
TGTGCCAGCAGTTACGCGGGAGTAATGGTGGGGGAGCAGTACTTC
>TRBJ2-5|NA|TRBV12-3/TRBV12-4|NA
CASSSGQETQYF
TGTGCCAGCAGTTCTGGTCAAGAGACCCAGTACTTC
>TRBJ2-5|NA|TRBV7-2|NA
CASSSPGEWPTQYF
TGTGCCAGCAGCTCCCCTGGGGAGTGGCCGACCCAGTACTTC
>TRBJ2-4|NA|TRBV27|TRBD1
CATRRGTAPFGNIQYF
TGTGCCACCCGAAGGGGGACAGCTCCATTTGGGAACATTCAGTACTTC
>TRBJ2-7|NA|TRBV6-5|TRBD1
CASSRDLRQGSAKYF
TGTGCCAGCAGCCGAGACTTACGACAGGGGTCGGCGAAGTACTTC
>TRBJ2-3|NA|TRBV5-5|NA
CASSFQADTQYF
TGTGCCAGCAGCTTTCAGGCAGATACGCAGTATTTT
>TRBJ1-2|few|TRBV19|NA
CASSSVDRGTVSYGYTF
TGTGCCAGTAGTTCAGTGGACAGAGGGACGGTGAGCTATGGCTACACCTTC
>TRBJ1-5|few|TRBV12-3/TRBV12-4|NA
CASRHRSNQPQHF
TGTGCCAGCAGGCACAGAAGCAATCAGCCCCAGCATTTT
>TRBJ1-1|once|TRBV4-1|NA
CASSQVGRGNTEAFF
TGCGCCAGCAGCCAAGTTGGTCGGGGGAACACTGAAGCTTTCTTT
>TRBJ2-1|NA|TRBV3-1/TRBV3-2|TRBD2
CASSQYGGRTSGYNEQFF
TGTGCCAGCAGCCAGTATGGCGGTCGGACTAGCGGATACAATGAGCAGTTCTTC
>TRBJ2-7|few|TRBV28|NA
CASSLRGPYEQYF
TGTGCCAGCAGTTTACGGGGGCCCTACGAGCAGTACTTC
>TRBJ1-2|once|TRBV19|TRBD1
CASIQHAGTDSYGYTF
TGTGCCAGTATCCAGCACGCCGGGACAGACTCTTATGGCTACACCTTC
>TRBJ1-1|NA|TRBV11-2|NA
CASSFAGVNTEAFF
TGTGCCAGCAGCTTTGCAGGGGTGAACACTGAAGCTTTCTTT
>TRBJ1-6|NA|TRBV7-6|NA
CASSRGVIPYNSPLHF
TGTGCCAGCAGCCGTGGGGTGATCCCCTATAATTCACCCCTCCACTTT
>TRBJ2-1|NA|TRBV29-1|NA
CSVARDSHNEQFF
TGCAGCGTAGCCCGGGACTCCCACAATGAGCAGTTCTTC
>TRBJ2-3|NA|TRBV5-8|NA
CASSLLYTDTQYF
TGTGCCAGCAGCTTGCTTTACACAGATACGCAGTATTTT
>TRBJ2-4|NA|TRBV6-5|NA
CASSYSSVAGIGFQYF
TGTGCCAGCAGTTACTCGAGTGTGGCGGGGATAGGGTTTCAGTACTTC
>TRBJ2-7|NA|TRBV15|NA
CATSRGLGTYEQYF
TGTGCCACCAGCAGAGGACTAGGTACCTACGAGCAGTACTTC
>TRBJ1-5|NA|TRBV19|NA
CASRGQTYSNQPQHF
TGTGCCAGTAGAGGACAGACGTATAGCAATCAGCCCCAGCATTTT
>TRBJ2-2|NA|TRBV27|NA
CASCMGPFPTGELFF
TGTGCCAGCTGCATGGGACCATTCCCTACCGGGGAGCTGTTTTTT
>TRBJ1-2|NA|TRBV3-1/TRBV3-2|NA
CASSYEGGLDYGYTF
TGTGCCAGCAGTTACGAGGGGGGGCTCGACTATGGCTACACCTTC
>TRBJ2-1|NA|TRBV5-1|NA
CASSLGQTYNEQFF
TGCGCCAGCAGCTTGGGGCAGACCTACAATGAGCAGTTCTTC
>TRBJ2-7|NA|TRBV6-5|TRBD1
CASTQGTGGAYEQYF
TGTGCCAGCACCCAAGGGACAGGGGGCGCGTACGAGCAGTACTTC
>TRBJ1-6|NA|TRBV5-4|TRBD1
CASSHQGANSPLHF
TGTGCCAGCAGCCATCAGGGGGCCAACTCACCCCTCCACTTT
>TRBJ1-5|NA|TRBV30|NA
CAWSGSGGVNQPQHF
TGTGCCTGGAGTGGGTCGGGGGGCGTTAATCAGCCCCAGCATTTT
>TRBJ2-7|NA|TRBV27|TRBD2
CASSLAGVDYEQYF
TGTGCCAGCAGTCTAGCGGGAGTCGACTACGAGCAGTACTTC
>TRBJ1-2|few|TRBV9|NA
CASSVGETYGYTF
TGTGCCAGCAGCGTAGGTGAGACCTATGGCTACACCTTC
>TRBJ2-3|NA|TRBV4-1|NA
CASSQDPSTDTQYF
TGCGCCAGCAGCCAAGATCCCAGCACAGATACGCAGTATTTT
>TRBJ2-3|NA|TRBV6-5|NA
CASRDSGVATDTQYF
TGTGCCAGCAGAGACTCAGGGGTAGCCACAGATACGCAGTATTTT
>TRBJ2-3|NA|TRBV19|TRBD1
CASSLGQGAKLGTQYF
TGTGCCAGTAGTCTTGGACAGGGGGCAAAATTGGGTACGCAGTATTTT
>TRBJ1-1|NA|TRBV15|NA
CATSRTTGSGNTEAFF
TGTGCCACCAGCAGAACAACAGGGTCGGGGAACACTGAAGCTTTCTTT
>TRBJ2-3|NA|TRBV9|NA
CASSSPLGLDGTDTQYF
TGTGCCAGCAGCTCCCCGCTGGGGCTAGATGGCACAGATACGCAGTATTTT
>TRBJ2-7|once|TRBV7-2|NA
CASSRQGSYEQYF
TGTGCCAGCAGCAGGCAGGGATCCTACGAGCAGTACTTC
>TRBJ2-1|NA|TRBV27|TRBD1
CASSRGQGSYNEQFF
TGTGCCAGCAGTAGGGGACAGGGGTCCTACAATGAGCAGTTCTTC
>TRBJ1-1|NA|TRBV12-3/TRBV12-4|NA
CASRQLLNTEAFF
TGTGCCAGCAGACAACTTTTGAACACTGAAGCTTTCTTT
>TRBJ2-7|NA|TRBV5-5|TRBD1
CASSPGQDEAGEQYF
TGTGCCAGCAGCCCGGGACAGGACGAGGCGGGCGAGCAGTACTTC
>TRBJ2-1|NA|TRBV7-7|TRBD2
CASSDGEGEQFF
TGTGCCAGCAGCGACGGGGAGGGTGAGCAGTTCTTC
>TRBJ2-7|once|TRBV6-2/TRBV6-3|NA
CASSSDRSSYEQYF
TGTGCCAGCAGTTCCGACAGGTCCTCCTACGAGCAGTACTTC
>TRBJ1-6|few|TRBV12-3/TRBV12-4|NA
CASSFGNSPLHF
TGTGCCAGCAGTTTCGGCAATTCACCCCTCCACTTT
>TRBJ2-1|NA|TRBV11-3|NA
CASSLAATEDEQFF
TGTGCCAGCAGCTTGGCGGCCACGGAGGATGAGCAGTTCTTC
>TRBJ2-5|NA|TRBV6-5|TRBD1
CASSYSGQQETQYF
TGTGCCAGCAGTTACTCGGGACAGCAAGAGACCCAGTACTTC
>TRBJ2-3|NA|TRBV11-1|NA
CASSFGLTTDTQYF
TGTGCCAGCAGCTTTGGACTCACCACAGATACGCAGTATTTT
>TRBJ1-1|NA|TRBV28|NA
CASSPGTGNTEAFF
TGTGCCAGCAGCCCTGGTACAGGGAACACTGAAGCTTTCTTT
>TRBJ1-4|few|TRBV14|NA
CASSQGRGLEKLFF
TGTGCCAGCAGCCAAGGCAGGGGATTGGAAAAACTGTTTTTT
>TRBJ2-7|NA|TRBV6-5|NA
CASRRTGTYEQYF
TGTGCCAGCCGGCGGACGGGGACCTACGAGCAGTACTTC
>TRBJ2-7|once|TRBV19|NA
CASSIIRPEGAYEQYF
TGTGCCAGTAGTATAATCCGGCCAGAAGGCGCCTACGAGCAGTACTTC
>TRBJ2-7|NA|TRBV30|NA
CAWSDPYEQYF
TGTGCCTGGAGTGACCCCTACGAGCAGTACTTC
>TRBJ1-2|once|TRBV28|NA
CASKMPSRGYTF
TGTGCCAGCAAGATGCCCAGCAGGGGCTACACCTTC
>TRBJ2-6|NA|TRBV7-6|TRBD1
CASSTGTGFPRSGANVLTF
TGTGCCAGCAGCACCGGGACAGGGTTCCCTAGGTCTGGGGCCAACGTCCTGACTTTC
>TRBJ1-1|NA|TRBV14|NA
CASSPQGTTEAFF
TGTGCCAGCAGCCCCCAGGGCACAACTGAAGCTTTCTTT
>TRBJ1-4|NA|TRBV5-1|NA
CASSPFGATNEKLFF
TGCGCCAGCAGCCCGTTTGGGGCAACTAATGAAAAACTGTTTTTT